This paragraph reports one T cell receptor beta chain. This sample stems from a study of early T cells in non-severe SARS-CoV-2 infection. MiXCR, run by TCRdb on the 5' RACE reads, gives a single entry per CDR3 protein. The sample consists of about 82,000 distinct CDR3 sequences, about 13% of them appearing once. Trimming took off 5 bases at V and 5 bases at J, with 9 bases between the two ends. Germline CDR1 reads SGHTA; CDR2 reads FQGNSA. The CDR3 length is 13 residues. This sequence originates from an adult who was a healthcare worker with PCR-confirmed SARS-CoV-2 infection or an uninfected control (not recorded which). The sample was whole blood. The genes are TRBV7-2 and TRBJ2-2; maybe TRBD2 (5 bases). In DNA form, the CDR3 reads TGTGCCAGCAGCCCTAGCATAACCGGGGAGCTGTTTTTT. Protein product: CASSPSITGELFF.